One sample yielded the 19 T cell receptor beta chains listed below, sequenced in a study of T-cell memory formation after mild COVID-19. TCRdb fed the 5' RACE reads into MiXCR, producing one record per CDR3 protein. The sample shows about 340,000 distinct CDR3 sequences, roughly 21% of them seen only once. The sample consisted of PBMCs or a T cell subset sorted from them (not recorded which). The source is an adult woman who had mild COVID-19 (a few samples of this study predate the infection). Cell type and time point are not known.

This chain links TRBV29-1 with TRBJ2-5; D might be TRBD1 (6 bases). The germline V gene has CDR1 SQVTM and CDR2 ANQGSEA. V dropped 0 bases and J dropped 5 bases, with 22 bases sitting between them. This CDR3 has 17 residues. CDR3 sequence reads: CSVEDGTGSRDWETQYF. As DNA, the CDR3 is TGCAGCGTTGAAGATGGCACAGGGAGTAGAGATTGGGAGACCCAGTACTTC.

This clonotype was seen many times. The V and J genes are TRBV5-1 and TRBJ2-1; 9 positions match TRBD2. This CDR3 has 18 residues. J was trimmed by 5 bases and V by 4 bases; bases with no gene match: 16. Germline CDR1 SGHRS, CDR2 YFSETQ. CDR3 loop: CASSGRAGGRPRNNEQFF. The CDR3 DNA is TGCGCCAGCAGCGGTAGAGCGGGGGGCCGACCCAGAAACAATGAGCAGTTCTTC.

This clonotype has ten or more counts. The J gene is TRBJ2-7, the V gene TRBV7-3; TRBD2 might be the D (6 bases). V shed 4 bases and J shed 5 bases, with 18 bases lying between them. Germline V gives CDR1 SGHTA, CDR2 FQGTGA. The CDR3 has 15 residues. CDR3 nucleotides: TGTGCCAGCAGCTCCCTTGGCGGGGTGGGGAACGAGCAGTACTTC. Its translation is CASSSLGGVGNEQYF.

The CDR3 protein is CASRRGGNREGYTF. The DNA for the CDR3 is TGTGCCAGCAGGAGGGGGGGAAATAGGGAAGGCTACACCTTC. This chain links TRBV6-5 with TRBJ1-2; a weak D match, TRBD1 (6 bases). This CDR3 has 14 residues. Looked up from germline, CDR1 is MNHEY and CDR2 is SVGAGI. V dropped 6 bases and J dropped 8 bases, with 19 bases sitting between them.

This clonotype was observed a handful of times. The gene calls are TRBV3-1 and TRBJ2-5, with D perhaps being TRBD1 or TRBD2 (6 bases each). The CDR3 is 15 residues long. Looked up from germline, CDR1 is LGHDT and CDR2 is YNNKEL (reference sequence). Trimming took 1 base from V and 6 from J, leaving 15 bases between them. Here the CDR3 DNA reads TGTGCCAGCAGCCAAGGAGTAACAGGGAGGAAGACCCAGTACTTC. Its protein product is CASSQGVTGRKTQYF.

This clonotype occurred a few times. The chain couples TRBV6-5 to TRBJ2-1, with TRBD2 identical over 8 bases. The V segment lost 4 bases and the J segment 0 bases; nucleotides outside the gene matches: 20. Germline V gene data show CDR1 as MNHEY and CDR2 as SVGAGI. This CDR3 contains 21 residues. The CDR3 loop is CASSFDWIQREPGSSYNEQFF. The CDR3 DNA is TGTGCCAGCAGTTTCGATTGGATTCAGCGGGAGCCGGGGAGCTCCTACAATGAGCAGTTCTTC.

This chain uses TRBV9 with TRBJ2-1; 7 positions match TRBD2. From germline, CDR1 is SGDLS and CDR2 YYNGEE. The V gene end was trimmed by 0 bases and the J gene end by 8 bases; junction bases not matched to a gene: 14. CDR3 size: 17 residues. In DNA, the CDR3 is TGTGCCAGCAGCGTAGGCCCCCTTCGGGGGGTCAGGCATGAGCAGTTCTTC. Protein: CASSVGPLRGVRHEQFF.

The chain carries TRBV28 and TRBJ2-3; either TRBD1 or TRBD2 may fit D (5 bases each). V was clipped by 2 bases and J by 2 bases, with 11 bases between them. The CDR3 runs 15 residues. Germline V CDR1 and CDR2: MDHEN, SYDVKM. The CDR3 spells CASSLIPGATDTQYF. CDR3 DNA sequence: TGTGCCAGCAGTTTAATCCCCGGGGCCACAGATACGCAGTATTTT.

This clonotype has only a few counts. V is TRBV5-4 and J is TRBJ1-6; 8 bases fit TRBD1. The germline CDR1 and CDR2 sequences are SGHNT and YYREEE (reference sequence). J was trimmed by 6 bases and V by 1 base; bases with no gene match: 15. The CDR3 is 19 residues long. The CDR3 DNA follows: TGTGCCAGCAGCTTGATGTCCCCGCAGACAGGGGTTGGTAATTCACCCCTCCACTTT. Encoded protein: CASSLMSPQTGVGNSPLHF. Based on the CDR3 plus reference TRBV5-4 and TRBJ1-6, the full variable domain is ETGVTQSPTHLIKTRGQQVTLRCSSQSGHNTVSWYQQALGQGPQFIFQYYREEENGRGNFPPRFSGLQFPNYSSELNVNALELDDSALYLCASSLMSPQTGVGNSPLHFGNGTRLTVT.

This clonotype appeared a few times. The chain has TRBV20-1 and TRBJ2-3; D might be TRBD2 (6 bases). V lost 0 bases and J 4 bases, leaving 11 bases between the germline ends. The CDR3 length is 14 residues. Germline CDR1 DFQATT, CDR2 SNEGSKA (reference sequence). CDR3 bases: TGCAGTGCTAGAGATCGATCGGGAGCAGATACGCAGTATTTT. It yields the protein CSARDRSGADTQYF.

This clonotype turned up a few times. V and J are TRBV6-1 and TRBJ1-5; no firm D call. The germline V gene encodes CDR1 MNHNS and CDR2 SASEGT. Deletions cut 0 bases from V and 5 bases from J, with 11 bases between. The CDR3 spans 15 residues. CDR3 sequence reads: CASSEALMVYQPQHF. CDR3 in DNA: TGTGCCAGCAGTGAAGCGCTAATGGTTTATCAGCCCCAGCATTTT.

This clonotype came up a few times. The chain employs TRBV12-3 or TRBV12-4 and TRBJ2-3, with TRBD2 matching over 9 bases. This CDR3 is built from 15 residues. V dropped 6 bases and J dropped 1; count of bases not matched to a gene: 5. CDR3 DNA: TGTGCCAGCAGCAATAGCGGGAGCGGCACAGATACGCAGTATTTT. Residues: CASSNSGSGTDTQYF.

The chain has TRBV15 and TRBJ1-5, with 7 positions matching TRBD1. Trimming removed 1 base from V and 4 bases from J; junction bases left unmatched: 4. Germline loops: CDR1 LNHNV, CDR2 YYDKDF (reference sequence). This CDR3 comprises 15 residues. The CDR3 is CATSRVGTANQPQHF. CDR3 in DNA: TGTGCCACCAGCAGAGTCGGGACAGCGAATCAGCCCCAGCATTTT.

The CDR3 DNA reads as TGTGCCATCAGGGGGGGACTTACCCAGTACTTC. Its translation: CAIRGGLTQYF. The V and J genes are TRBV2 and TRBJ2-5; D tentatively reads TRBD1 or TRBD2 (7 bases each). Germline values: CDR1 SNHLY, CDR2 FYNNEI. Trimming took off 10 bases at V and 8 bases at J, with 14 bases between the two ends. The CDR3 contains 11 residues. The whole variable domain, filled in from reference TRBV2 and TRBJ2-5, reads EPEVTQTPSHQVTQMGQEVILRCVPISNHLYFYWYRQILGQKVEFLVSFYNNEISEKSEIFDDQFSVERPDGSNFTLKIRSTKLEDSAMYFCAIRGGLTQYFGPGTRLLVL.

Here the CDR3 DNA reads TGCGCCAGCAGCTTGGGAGGGGGGAATGAAGCTTTCTTT. This sequence encodes CASSLGGGNEAFF. The chain recombines TRBV5-1 with TRBJ1-1, with D tentatively TRBD1 (6 bases). V was pared by 0 bases and J by 7 bases, with 10 bases between. Germline CDR1 is SGHRS and CDR2 is YFSETQ. This CDR3 has 13 residues.

This clonotype was seen just once. This rearrangement joins TRBV5-1 to TRBJ2-1; D may be TRBD2 (6 bases). Germline-derived CDR1 and CDR2 are SGHRS and YFSETQ. V gave up 4 bases and J gave up 0 bases, with 11 bases separating them. The CDR3 covers 15 residues. The CDR3 DNA sequence: TGCGCCAGCAGCAGGGAGGCCCTCTCCTACAATGAGCAGTTCTTC. As protein: CASSREALSYNEQFF.

This clonotype was observed many times. The J gene is TRBJ2-7, the V gene TRBV12-3 or TRBV12-4; D is possibly TRBD2 (6 bases). This CDR3 is 13 amino acids long. V gave up 1 base and J gave up 5 bases, with 9 bases separating them. DNA of the CDR3: TGTGCCAGCAGTTTAGTTGGGGGGAACGAGCAGTACTTC. This sequence encodes CASSLVGGNEQYF.

V gene TRBV19 combines with J gene TRBJ1-5, with D perhaps matching TRBD1 (5 bases). The CDR3 is made up of 15 amino acids. V was trimmed by 1 base and J by 4 bases, leaving 11 bases between them. The germline gives CDR1 LNHDA, CDR2 SQIVND (reference sequence). The CDR3 sequence: CASSIVGGENQPQHF. In nucleotides, the CDR3 is TGTGCCAGTAGTATAGTCGGGGGGGAGAATCAGCCCCAGCATTTT.

The table lists this clonotype with many counts. This chain links TRBV5-6 with TRBJ1-5; the D gene is possibly TRBD1 (5 bases). This CDR3 has 16 residues. Trimming stripped 0 bases from V and 4 bases from J, with 14 bases between. Germline-derived CDR1 and CDR2 are SGHDT and YYEEEE. CDR3 sequence: CASSLGWQGGNQPQHF. CDR3 in DNA: TGTGCCAGCAGCTTGGGCTGGCAGGGAGGGAATCAGCCCCAGCATTTT.